What follows are 19 T cell receptor beta chains derived from one specimen sequenced in a study of cytomegalovirus exposure and HLA in healthy donors (dated by TCRdb to 2016 to 2017). The library was made by the immunoSEQ multiplex PCR assay. A mixture of 60 forward primers for TCR Vbeta segments and 13 reverse primers for TCR Jbeta segments was used in the multiplex PCR. What TCRdb holds here is the immuneACCESS table cut down to in-frame rearrangements. Part of the clones is not present; checked against another copy, under half of the missing clones reflect an unresolved V gene, and the others are unexplained. A total of about 140,000 clones appear in this sample, around 78% of them only once. The ten largest clones take up roughly 2.8% of the sample. The sequencing sample was made of PBMCs. The receptors were sampled from a male donor in good health and CMV-seronegative.

The rearrangement uses TRBV7-9 and TRBJ1-5; D is undetermined. The V and J ends lost 3 bases and 6 bases respectively, with 15 bases between them. This CDR3 region has 15 residues. CDR1 and CDR2 (germline): SEHNR, FQNEAQ (reference sequence). In nucleotides, the CDR3 is TGTGCCAGCAGCTTGGATGGGGAGGGAAGTCAGCCCCAGCATTTT. This encodes CASSLDGEGSQPQHF.

The chain has TRBV4-1 and TRBJ1-1; D might be TRBD1 (5 bases). Germline values: CDR1 MGHRA, CDR2 YSYEKL. The CDR3 spans 20 residues. V was shortened by 0 bases and J by 1 base, with 24 bases between the two germline ends. As DNA, the CDR3 is TGCGCCAGCAGCCAAGATTGGTATCCTCAGGCAGGGCGATCGAACACTGAAGCTTTCTTT. It is translated as CASSQDWYPQAGRSNTEAFF.

V and J are TRBV28 and TRBJ1-3, with 9 bases fitting TRBD1. The CDR3 has 16 residues. Germline V gives CDR1 MDHEN, CDR2 SYDVKM. V shed 5 bases and J 2 bases; nucleotides not matched to a gene: 7. The CDR3 nucleotides read TGTGCCAGCAGTCCCCGGACAGGGGAGACTGGAAACACCATATATTTT. It is translated as CASSPRTGETGNTIYF.

This clone was seen only a few times. The rearrangement uses TRBV4-3 and TRBJ2-2, with D perhaps TRBD1 (6 bases). V was trimmed by 1 base and J by 1 base, leaving 10 bases between them. From germline, CDR1 is LGHNA and CDR2 YSLEER. The CDR3 runs 16 residues. CDR3: CASSQGQDLNTGELFF. CDR3 DNA: TGCGCCAGCAGCCAAGGACAGGACCTGAACACCGGGGAGCTGTTTTTT.

The chain employs TRBV6-1 and TRBJ1-2, with a tentative D call TRBD1 (5 bases). The CDR3 is made up of 20 amino acids. Germline V gives CDR1 MNHNS, CDR2 SASEGT. V lost 2 bases to trimming and J lost 2 bases, with 27 bases between them. The CDR3 loop reads CASSEIPGDSRQPSNYGYTF. CDR3 bases: TGTGCCAGCAGTGAAATTCCTGGGGACTCCCGTCAACCTAGCAACTATGGCTACACCTTC.

The CDR3 loop reads CASSLSGQWGAEAFF. The CDR3 nucleotides are TGTGCCAGCAGTTTATCGGGACAGTGGGGCGCTGAAGCTTTCTTT. V and J are TRBV27 and TRBJ1-1; 7 bases map to TRBD1. After removal of 0 bases from V and 6 bases from J, the junction contained 7 bases not matched to a gene. This CDR3 is 15 amino acids long. From germline, CDR1 is MNHEY and CDR2 SMNVEV (reference sequence).

The chain couples TRBV29-1 to TRBJ1-2, with 9 bases matching TRBD1. The V gene end was trimmed by 6 bases and the J gene end by 4 bases; junction bases not matched to a gene: 9. The germline gives CDR1 SQVTM, CDR2 ANQGSEA. The CDR3 runs to 14 residues. The CDR3 loop reads CSVGDRGSGYGYTF. For the CDR3, the DNA is TGCAGCGTGGGAGACAGGGGGAGCGGCTATGGCTACACCTTC.

V gene TRBV7-8 combines with J gene TRBJ1-4, with D uncertain. This CDR3 comprises 16 residues. The germline CDR1 and CDR2 sequences are SGHVS and FQNEAQ. Trimming cost V 1 base and J 10 bases, with 19 bases left between them. The CDR3 here is CASSLVRLGDLGKLFF. The CDR3 DNA sequence: TGTGCCAGCAGCTTAGTTAGGCTCGGGGATCTTGGAAAACTGTTTTTT.

This sequence joins TRBV28 and TRBJ1-2; D is unclear. Between the trimmed V and J ends, which lost 5 bases and 6 bases, there was a span of 16 bases. The CDR3 runs 14 residues. Germline V lookup: CDR1 MDHEN, CDR2 SYDVKM. CDR3 residues: CASSLVEPLNGYTF. In DNA form, the CDR3 reads TGTGCCAGCAGTCTGGTGGAGCCGCTCAATGGCTACACCTTC.

The chain employs TRBV2 and TRBJ1-5, with 10 bases identical to TRBD1. The CDR3 length is 15 residues. In germline, CDR1 is SNHLY, CDR2 FYNNEI. The ends lost 6 bases at V and 6 bases at J; junction bases unmatched: 8. The CDR3 coding sequence is TGTGCCAGCAGCCCGACAGGGGGCTATGGTCAGCCCCAGCATTTT. This encodes CASSPTGGYGQPQHF.

The V and J genes are TRBV11-2 and TRBJ2-3; a possible D gene is TRBD1 (5 bases). The CDR3 consists of 14 residues. V lost 3 bases and J lost 4, with 11 bases in between. The germline V gene has CDR1 SGHAT and CDR2 FQNNGV. CDR3 DNA: TGTGCCAGCAGCTTCAGTCAGGGTGCAGATACGCAGTATTTT. Its protein is CASSFSQGADTQYF.

V gene TRBV30 combines with J gene TRBJ2-7, with 7 bases matching TRBD2. Germline assignment: CDR1 GTSNPN and CDR2 SVGIG (reference sequence). J gave up 3 bases and V 5 bases, and 7 bases lay outside the gene matches. This CDR3 is 13 amino acids long. As DNA, the CDR3 is TGTGCCTGGGACCGGGACTACCTCTACGAGCAGTACTTC. It encodes CAWDRDYLYEQYF.

This clone showed up just once. The genes are TRBV30 and TRBJ2-1; D is uncertain. The V gene's germline CDR1 is GTSNPN and CDR2 SVGIG (reference sequence). CDR3 length equals 18 residues. Trimming left V 3 bases short and J 0 bases short, with 21 bases between. CDR3 nucleotide sequence: TGTGCCTGGAGGACCGTTCATTCAGGCGCCCTCTCCTACAATGAGCAGTTCTTC. Amino acids: CAWRTVHSGALSYNEQFF.

The genes are TRBV25-1 and TRBJ1-3; D is unclear. The germline gives CDR1 MGHDK, CDR2 SYGVNS. Trimming shortened V by 4 bases and J by 0 bases, and 7 bases separated the two germline ends. This CDR3 is 14 amino acids long. Here the CDR3 reads CASSGQGSGNTIYF. The CDR3 DNA sequence: TGTGCCAGCAGTGGACAAGGCTCTGGAAACACCATATATTTT.

This chain connects TRBV2 to TRBJ1-5; D is possibly TRBD1 (5 bases). From germline, CDR1 is SNHLY and CDR2 FYNNEI. With 4 bases removed from V and 4 bases from J, the gap between germline ends came to 8 bases. The CDR3 length is 13 residues. The DNA for the CDR3 is TGTGCCAGCAGTGTTCAGGGAAATCAGCCCCAGCATTTT. It codes for CASSVQGNQPQHF.

The table lists this clone with a few counts. The chain combines TRBV6-6 with TRBJ2-3; D is unclear. The CDR3 has 15 residues. Germline V gene sequence: CDR1 MNHNY, CDR2 SVGAGI (reference sequence). The V end lost 0 bases, the J end lost 5 bases, and 12 bases lay between the germline ends. The CDR3 loop is CASSYSQVFEDTQYF. As DNA, the CDR3 is TGTGCCAGCAGTTACTCTCAGGTGTTCGAAGATACGCAGTATTTT.

The rearrangement uses TRBV6-1 and TRBJ1-2; D not resolved. CDR1 MNHNS and CDR2 SASEGT come from the germline V gene. The V end lost 1 base, the J end lost 3 bases, and 9 bases lay between the germline ends. The CDR3 sequence is 14 residues long. For the CDR3, the DNA is TGTGCCAGCAGTGAAGGCCCGAGGTACTATGGCTACACCTTC. This sequence encodes CASSEGPRYYGYTF.

The chain is built from TRBV9 and TRBJ2-2, with D possibly matching TRBD2 (7 bases). The CDR3 has 16 residues. The V end lost 0 bases, the J end lost 3 bases, and 12 bases lay between the germline ends. Per germline, CDR1 SGDLS and CDR2 YYNGEE. The CDR3 DNA is TGTGCCAGCAGCGTAGAGGGGGGGGCCCACACCGGGGAGCTGTTTTTT. It yields the protein CASSVEGGAHTGELFF.

The CDR3 nucleotides are TGTGCCACCAGCAGAGAGGGCCGGGGGGCGCAGGTCTACGAGCAGTACTTC. Amino acid sequence: CATSREGRGAQVYEQYF. The gene calls are TRBV15 and TRBJ2-7, with D possibly matching TRBD2 (7 bases). The CDR3 sequence is 17 residues long. Germline V gene sequence: CDR1 LNHNV, CDR2 YYDKDF (reference sequence). The germline V and J ends were trimmed by 0 bases and 3 bases, with 18 bases remaining between them.